The 27 T cell receptor beta chains given below trace back to one sample, sequenced in a study of ipilimumab plus nivolumab after autologous stem cell transplantation. The data were produced by immunoSEQ multiplex PCR, yet TCRdb's version contains in-frame clones alone and is incomplete. The sample includes about 10,000 clones, about 70% of them seen just once. This specimen was PBMCs, taken in a trial of ipilimumab plus nivolumab as post-transplant consolidation. The receptors were gathered from a female donor with multiple myeloma.

The chain couples TRBV5-1 to TRBJ1-2; D is perhaps TRBD1 (5 bases). Trimming shortened V by 0 bases and J by 8 bases, and 14 bases separated the two germline ends. From germline, CDR1 is SGHRS and CDR2 YFSETQ. CDR3 length equals 14 residues. CDR3 DNA sequence: TGCGCCAGCAGCTTGGAGGGCAGGGTGGGCGGCTACACCTTC. Its protein is CASSLEGRVGGYTF.

This clone rates as large (0.1 to 1%). The chain combines TRBV5-1 with TRBJ1-6; D gene uncertain. V gave up 2 bases and J gave up 7 bases, with 4 bases separating them. The germline V gene encodes CDR1 SGHRS and CDR2 YFSETQ. The CDR3 consists of 12 residues. The CDR3 loop reads CASSFANSPLHF. In DNA, the CDR3 is TGCGCCAGCAGCTTTGCCAATTCACCCCTCCACTTT. Looking up the rest from reference TRBV5-1 and TRBJ1-6 gives the full variable domain: KAGVTQTPRYLIKTRGQQVTLSCSPISGHRSVSWYQQTPGQGLQFLFEYFSETQRNKGNFPGRFSGRQFSNSRSEMNVSTLELGDSALYLCASSFANSPLHFGNGTRLTVT.

To note about this clone: The sample contains more than one DNA sequence encoding this CDR3. The rearrangement joins TRBV7-3 to TRBJ1-3; D call uncertain. Per the germline V gene, CDR1 is SGHTA and CDR2 is FQGTGA. V was shortened by 1 base and J by 0 bases, with 4 bases between the two germline ends. There are 14 residues in the CDR3. The CDR3 DNA reads TGTGCCAGCAGCTTAAGCAACTCTGGAAACACCATATATTTT. Translated: CASSLSNSGNTIYF.

The table lists this clone with a count of one. The V call is TRBV7-8, the J call TRBJ1-1, with D tentatively TRBD1 (6 bases). The CDR3 is 16 amino acids. Per germline, CDR1 SGHVS and CDR2 FQNEAQ. Trimming cost V 6 bases and J 0 bases, with 17 bases left between them. The chain's CDR3 is CASRLPTGTMNTEAFF. The CDR3 nucleotides read TGTGCCAGCAGACTACCGACAGGAACCATGAACACTGAAGCTTTCTTT.

This chain joins TRBV6-1 and TRBJ2-2; either TRBD1 or TRBD2 may fit D (6 bases each). Germline V lookup: CDR1 MNHNS, CDR2 SASEGT. This CDR3 has 15 amino acids. V lost 4 bases and J 1 base, leaving 10 bases between the germline ends. The CDR3 DNA is TGTGCCAGCAGTGTACAGGGAGGGAACACCGGGGAGCTGTTTTTT. Translating it yields CASSVQGGNTGELFF.

The V and J genes are TRBV5-6 and TRBJ1-1; 8 bases agree with TRBD1. J lost 3 bases, V lost 4 bases, and 5 bases had no gene match. The CDR3 covers 14 residues. From germline, CDR1 is SGHDT and CDR2 YYEEEE. CDR3 loop: CASSGTGGDTEAFF. The CDR3 DNA reads TGTGCCAGCAGCGGGACAGGCGGGGACACTGAAGCTTTCTTT. Filled out from reference TRBV5-6 and TRBJ1-1, the complete variable domain reads DAGVTQSPTHLIKTRGQQVTLRCSPKSGHDTVSWYQQALGQGPQFIFQYYEEEERQRGNFPDRFSGHQFPNYSSELNVNALLLGDSALYLCASSGTGGDTEAFFGQGTRLTVV.

The chain uses TRBV5-6 and TRBJ2-7; no reliable D call. Germline loops: CDR1 SGHDT, CDR2 YYEEEE. The CDR3 totals 12 residues. Trimming pared 0 bases from V and 4 bases from J, leaving 5 bases between. CDR3 nucleotide sequence: TGTGCCAGCAGCTTGGTGTATTACGAGCAGTACTTC. Translated: CASSLVYYEQYF.

There are a few counts of this clone. The gene calls are TRBV5-4 and TRBJ2-1, with 7 bases that match TRBD2. V lost 4 bases to trimming and J lost 4 bases; unmatched junction nucleotides: 11. The CDR3 covers 16 residues. Per germline, CDR1 SGHNT and CDR2 YYREEE (reference sequence). CDR3 protein: CASSAGGLAVYNEQFF. As DNA, the CDR3 is TGTGCCAGCAGCGCTGGGGGTCTAGCGGTTTACAATGAGCAGTTCTTC.

This chain links TRBV29-1 with TRBJ2-3, with D maybe TRBD1 (6 bases). Trimming shortened V by 6 bases and J by 5 bases, and 12 bases separated the two germline ends. The CDR3 is made up of 12 amino acids. Germline lookup yields CDR1 SQVTM and CDR2 ANQGSEA. CDR3 in DNA: TGCAGCGTGGCACAGGGTGGAGATACGCAGTATTTT. Amino acid sequence: CSVAQGGDTQYF.

CDR3 sequence: CASSLPSRLTDTQYF. DNA for the CDR3: TGTGCCAGCAGTTTACCATCAAGGCTCACAGATACGCAGTATTTT. The rearrangement uses TRBV28 and TRBJ2-3; the D is unclear. The CDR3 runs 15 residues. Per the germline V gene, CDR1 is MDHEN and CDR2 is SYDVKM. Trimming cost V 2 bases and J 2 bases, with 11 bases left between them.

This clone was found once. The V and J genes are TRBV19 and TRBJ1-1; D is perhaps TRBD1 (5 bases). Trimming left V 6 bases short and J 4 bases short, with 21 bases between. The CDR3 runs to 16 residues. The germline V gene has CDR1 LNHDA and CDR2 SQIVND (reference sequence). The CDR3 loop is CASRNQGGGTFTEAFF. The CDR3 nucleotides are TGTGCCAGTAGGAATCAAGGTGGGGGTACCTTCACTGAAGCTTTCTTT.

The genes are TRBV19 and TRBJ2-7; 10 nucleotides align to TRBD1. The CDR3 runs 17 residues. The V gene end was trimmed by 2 bases and the J gene end by 2 bases; junction bases not matched to a gene: 9. Germline-derived CDR1 and CDR2 are LNHDA and SQIVND (reference sequence). CDR3: CASSIKTGDRGPYEQYF. In DNA form, the CDR3 reads TGTGCCAGTAGTATAAAGACAGGGGACAGGGGCCCCTACGAGCAGTACTTC.

The genes are TRBV7-3 and TRBJ2-1, with D possibly matching TRBD2 (6 bases). The CDR3 spans 15 residues. V was clipped by 2 bases and J by 6 bases, with 14 bases between them. CDR1 SGHTA and CDR2 FQGTGA come from the germline V gene. The CDR3 region is CASSLSLGSGNEQFF. The CDR3 DNA reads TGTGCCAGCAGCTTATCTTTAGGTAGCGGCAATGAGCAGTTCTTC.

The V call is TRBV5-4, the J call TRBJ1-2; D is unresolved. Germline CDR1 reads SGHNT; CDR2 reads YYREEE (reference sequence). This CDR3 contains 12 residues. The V and J ends lost 2 bases and 7 bases respectively, with 9 bases between them. Here the CDR3 DNA reads TGTGCCAGCAGCTTATCACTGGGTGGCTACACCTTC. The encoded protein is CASSLSLGGYTF.

The chain is built from TRBV19 and TRBJ2-3, with D unresolved. Germline assignment: CDR1 LNHDA and CDR2 SQIVND (reference sequence). The CDR3 loop spans 15 amino acids. V was cut by 3 bases and J by 0 bases, with 10 bases left in between. The CDR3 protein is CASSIGGSSTDTQYF. CDR3 coding DNA: TGTGCCAGTAGTATTGGCGGATCTAGCACAGATACGCAGTATTTT.

This chain connects TRBV18 to TRBJ2-7; D not certain. CDR3 length: 14 amino acids. V was trimmed by 0 bases and J by 2 bases, leaving 8 bases between them. Germline V lookup: CDR1 KGHSH, CDR2 LQKENI. The CDR3 loop is CASSPPSFPYEQYF. CDR3 DNA: TGTGCCAGCTCACCACCGTCATTCCCCTACGAGCAGTACTTC.

The V gene is TRBV27, the J gene TRBJ1-5; D is unresolved. Germline V gene sequence: CDR1 MNHEY, CDR2 SMNVEV (reference sequence). Between the trimmed V and J ends, which lost 2 bases and 1 base, there was a span of 18 bases. The CDR3 covers 18 residues. CDR3 in DNA: TGTGCCAGCAGTTTAGGCCAGGCGGCGGGGTTAAGCAATCAGCCCCAGCATTTT. Translated: CASSLGQAAGLSNQPQHF.

The chain uses TRBV5-1 and TRBJ2-1; no reliable D call. The germline V gene encodes CDR1 SGHRS and CDR2 YFSETQ. V shed 0 bases and J shed 5 bases, with 6 bases lying between them. CDR3 length equals 13 residues. CDR3 in amino acids: CASSLATDNEQFF. As DNA, the CDR3 is TGCGCCAGCAGCTTGGCAACAGACAATGAGCAGTTCTTC.

The rearrangement joins TRBV5-4 to TRBJ2-7; no reliable D call. CDR1 is SGHNT and CDR2 is YYREEE in the germline V gene (reference sequence). Trimming cost V 0 bases and J 7 bases, with 11 bases left between them. There are 13 residues in the CDR3. The CDR3 DNA reads TGTGCCAGCAGCTTGGAAGGAATAGGGGAGCAGTACTTC. This gives the protein CASSLEGIGEQYF.

This clone was seen more than once but under ten times. CDR3 bases: TGTGCCAGCAGCCGGGTCATAACGCGGAACACTGAAGCTTTCTTT. Translation gives CASSRVITRNTEAFF. This chain links TRBV7-9 with TRBJ1-1; D is unresolved. The CDR3 contains 15 residues. Germline V gene data show CDR1 as SEHNR and CDR2 as FQNEAQ (reference sequence). The V end was cut by 5 bases, the J end by 1 base, with 14 bases between.

Only a few counts were recorded for this clone. The chain joins TRBV28 to TRBJ2-1, with TRBD2 identical over 13 bases. J gave up 7 bases and V 6 bases, and 9 bases lay outside the gene matches. CDR3 size: 16 residues. Germline V gene sequence: CDR1 MDHEN, CDR2 SYDVKM. CDR3 DNA: TGTGCCAGCAGCCATGGACTAGCGGGAGTATCTAATGAGCAGTTCTTC. Protein: CASSHGLAGVSNEQFF.

The chain couples TRBV15 to TRBJ1-2, with D uncertain. V was clipped by 0 bases and J by 14 bases, with 13 bases between them. The CDR3 extends over 12 amino acids. CDR1 and CDR2 (germline): LNHNV, YYDKDF (reference sequence). In DNA form, the CDR3 reads TGTGCCACCAGCAGAGATTTTAGGGCAGCGACCTTC. Its protein product is CATSRDFRAATF.

The rearrangement links TRBV9 to TRBJ2-1, with 10 bases that match TRBD2. CDR1 SGDLS and CDR2 YYNGEE come from the germline V gene. The CDR3 spans 17 residues. Trimming cost V 3 bases and J 10 bases; bases outside gene matches: 16. The CDR3 is CASSEPGTSEGGREQFF. The DNA for the CDR3 is TGTGCCAGCAGCGAGCCCGGGACTAGCGAGGGGGGACGCGAGCAGTTCTTC.

This clone turned up a few times. The rearrangement joins TRBV4-1 to TRBJ2-7; 8 nucleotides agree with TRBD2. This CDR3 comprises 15 residues. The junction had 3 bases not matched to a gene; V was cut back by 1 base and J by 1 base. Per germline, CDR1 MGHRA and CDR2 YSYEKL. In DNA, the CDR3 is TGCGCCAGCAGCCAAGGAGCGGGAGTGTCCTACGAGCAGTACTTC. Encoded protein: CASSQGAGVSYEQYF.

On this clone: At the DNA level, this CDR3 is encoded by other sequences in the same sample as well. V usage is TRBV27 and J usage is TRBJ2-7; D not resolved. The V and J ends lost 2 bases and 0 bases respectively, with 2 bases between them. The length of the CDR3 is 12 residues. CDR1 and CDR2 (germline): MNHEY, SMNVEV (reference sequence). The CDR3 DNA reads TGTGCCAGCAGTTTACCCTCCTACGAGCAGTACTTC. Amino acid sequence: CASSLPSYEQYF.

The chain carries TRBV5-1 and TRBJ2-3; D not certain. The length of the CDR3 is 13 residues. Trimming removed 0 bases from V and 3 bases from J, with 5 bases in between. Germline-derived CDR1 and CDR2 are SGHRS and YFSETQ. The CDR3 region is CASSLAGTDTQYF. DNA of the CDR3: TGCGCCAGCAGCTTGGCCGGGACAGATACGCAGTATTTT.

The chain recombines TRBV6-6 with TRBJ1-2; D is perhaps TRBD1 (5 bases). Trimming took off 6 bases at V and 4 bases at J, with 12 bases between the two ends. Germline lookup yields CDR1 MNHNY and CDR2 SVGAGI (reference sequence). The CDR3 is made up of 13 amino acids. CDR3 residues: CASRPQGGYGYTF. The DNA for the CDR3 is TGTGCCAGCAGACCCCAGGGCGGCTATGGCTACACCTTC.